These 27 T cell receptor beta chains were all obtained from the same sample, sequenced in a study of cytomegalovirus exposure and HLA in healthy donors. Sequencing was performed with immunoSEQ multiplex PCR; in TCRdb, only in-frame clones are kept and a portion is missing. The sample includes some 200,000 clones, 75% to 95% of them seen just once. Sequencing was done on a sample of PBMCs. These receptor sequences come from a woman in her late teens or twenties in good health and CMV-seronegative.

V and J are TRBV29-1 and TRBJ1-1; TRBD1 agrees at 8 bases. Germline CDR1 SQVTM, CDR2 ANQGSEA. CDR3 length equals 12 residues. The trim removed 7 bases at V and 6 bases at J, leaving 7 bases unmatched. CDR3 bases: TGCAGCGCCGTAGACAGGGGATCTGAAGCTTTCTTT. It codes for CSAVDRGSEAFF.

The rearrangement uses TRBV4-1 and TRBJ1-4; 7 nucleotides line up with TRBD1. The ends lost 4 bases at V and 8 bases at J; junction bases unmatched: 7. This CDR3 has 14 residues. Germline lookup yields CDR1 MGHRA and CDR2 YSYEKL. The chain's CDR3 is CASSLTGPQEKLFF. In DNA form, the CDR3 reads TGCGCCAGCAGCCTGACAGGGCCCCAGGAAAAACTGTTTTTT.

V gene TRBV6-6 combines with J gene TRBJ1-3; the match to TRBD1 covers 7 bases. Per germline, CDR1 MNHNY and CDR2 SVGAGI (reference sequence). J gave up 0 bases and V 6 bases, and 2 bases lay outside the gene matches. This CDR3 spans 14 amino acids. The CDR3 bases are TGTGCCAGCAGAAGGACAGGCTCTGGAAACACCATATATTTT. Protein product: CASRRTGSGNTIYF.

V and J are TRBV6-1 and TRBJ2-7, with D possibly being TRBD1 (6 bases). The CDR3 consists of 15 residues. Germline V gene sequence: CDR1 MNHNS, CDR2 SASEGT. V gave up 5 bases and J gave up 2 bases, with 16 bases separating them. The CDR3 DNA sequence: TGTGCCAGCAGTCAACGGACAGAGCCGGCCTACGAGCAGTACTTC. It is translated as CASSQRTEPAYEQYF.

The genes are TRBV7-9 and TRBJ2-1, with 8 bases lining up with TRBD2. Germline V gives CDR1 SEHNR, CDR2 FQNEAQ (reference sequence). With V trimmed by 1 base and J by 4 bases, 6 bases remained unmatched. The CDR3 sequence is 16 residues long. CDR3 coding DNA: TGTGCCAGCAGCTTAGGGGGACTAGTGGGGTACAATGAGCAGTTCTTC. It translates to CASSLGGLVGYNEQFF. The full variable domain, completed using reference TRBV7-9 and TRBJ2-1, is DTGVSQNPRHKITKRGQNVTFRCDPISEHNRLYWYRQTLGQGPEFLTYFQNEAQLEKSRLLSDRFSAERPKGSFSTLEIQRTEQGDSAMYLCASSLGGLVGYNEQFFGPGTRLTVL.

This clone showed up just a few times. This chain connects TRBV5-1 to TRBJ2-7, with TRBD2 as a possible D gene (6 bases). CDR1 is SGHRS and CDR2 is YFSETQ in the germline V gene. This CDR3 comprises 13 residues. V gave up 0 bases and J gave up 4 bases, with 8 bases separating them. CDR3 DNA: TGCGCCAGCAGCTTGGGACTAGTGTACGAGCAGTACTTC. Its translation: CASSLGLVYEQYF.

The chain employs TRBV2 and TRBJ2-7; 7 positions agree with TRBD2. From germline, CDR1 is SNHLY and CDR2 FYNNEI. V dropped 2 bases and J dropped 4; count of bases not matched to a gene: 11. The CDR3 runs to 16 residues. This CDR3 reads CASSELMGGSGYEQYF. The CDR3 bases are TGTGCCAGCAGTGAACTCATGGGAGGGAGTGGGTACGAGCAGTACTTC. The complete variable domain, with remaining parts taken from reference TRBV2 and TRBJ2-7, reads EPEVTQTPSHQVTQMGQEVILRCVPISNHLYFYWYRQILGQKVEFLVSFYNNEISEKSEIFDDQFSVERPDGSNFTLKIRSTKLEDSAMYFCASSELMGGSGYEQYFGPGTRLTVT.

The chain has TRBV6-6 and TRBJ2-7, with D possibly TRBD2 on 5 matching bases. There are 14 residues in the CDR3. The germline CDR1 and CDR2 sequences are MNHNY and SVGAGI (reference sequence). V was trimmed by 2 bases and J by 2 bases, leaving 10 bases between them. The CDR3 region is CASSYPGGPYEQYF. Written as DNA, the CDR3 is TGTGCCAGCAGTTACCCCGGAGGTCCCTACGAGCAGTACTTC.

In its sample, this clone was seen a few times. The chain has TRBV2 and TRBJ2-7; no firm D call. Trimming removed 2 bases from V and 0 bases from J, with 8 bases in between. In germline, CDR1 is SNHLY, CDR2 FYNNEI. The CDR3 totals 14 residues. The chain's CDR3 is CASSESRISYEQYF. The CDR3 DNA reads TGTGCCAGCAGTGAATCGCGGATCTCCTACGAGCAGTACTTC.

Here the CDR3 reads CATHPTPSYNEQFF. CDR3 coding DNA: TGTGCCACCCATCCGACACCCTCCTACAATGAGCAGTTCTTC. The rearrangement joins TRBV2 to TRBJ2-1, with D unclear. CDR1 and CDR2 (germline): SNHLY, FYNNEI. V was shortened by 10 bases and J by 0 bases, with 13 bases between the two germline ends. This CDR3 region has 14 residues.

The chain joins TRBV5-4 to TRBJ1-6, with D maybe TRBD1 (6 bases). The CDR3 loop spans 14 amino acids. Germline V gene sequence: CDR1 SGHNT, CDR2 YYREEE (reference sequence). V lost 0 bases and J lost 10, with 11 bases in between. CDR3 in DNA: TGTGCCAGCAGCTTGGACAGGGTTAGGTCACCCCTCCACTTT. This gives the protein CASSLDRVRSPLHF. Full variable domain (outside the CDR3, taken from reference TRBV5-4 and TRBJ1-6): ETGVTQSPTHLIKTRGQQVTLRCSSQSGHNTVSWYQQALGQGPQFIFQYYREEENGRGNFPPRFSGLQFPNYSSELNVNALELDDSALYLCASSLDRVRSPLHFGNGTRLTVT.

CDR3 in amino acids: CASSIVNGNQPQHF. The CDR3 nucleotides are TGTGCCAGTAGTATTGTCAATGGCAATCAGCCCCAGCATTTT. This sequence joins TRBV19 and TRBJ1-5; D not certain. The length of the CDR3 is 14 residues. Trimming removed 3 bases at V and 2 bases at J, with 8 bases between. Germline CDR1 and CDR2: LNHDA and SQIVND (reference sequence).

DNA for the CDR3: TGTGCCAGTAGTATAAGACAGACTAACTATGGCTACACCTTC. As protein: CASSIRQTNYGYTF. The genes are TRBV19 and TRBJ1-2; TRBD1 might be the D (5 bases). Trimming took off 2 bases at V and 0 bases at J, with 7 bases between the two ends. CDR1 is LNHDA, CDR2 SQIVND, per germline (reference sequence). The CDR3 sequence is 14 residues long.

This rearrangement joins TRBV11-2 to TRBJ2-1; 9 bases are shared with TRBD2. Trimming cost V 3 bases and J 1 base; bases outside gene matches: 7. CDR3 size: 17 residues. The V gene's germline CDR1 is SGHAT and CDR2 FQNNGV. The CDR3, as DNA: TGTGCCAGCAGCTTGGGAACTAGCGGGCTATCCTACAATGAGCAGTTCTTC. Amino acid sequence: CASSLGTSGLSYNEQFF.

To note about this clone: The junction departs from germline at one end; a sequencing error may be responsible. This chain links TRBV5-1 with TRBJ2-7, with TRBD1 identical over 8 bases. The CDR3 length is 15 residues. The germline V gene encodes CDR1 SGHRS and CDR2 YFSETQ. CDR3 in amino acids: CASSLAQDRVYGQYF. The CDR3 region has the DNA TGCGCCAGCAGCTTGGCCCAGGACAGGGTTTACGGGCAGTACTTC.

The V call is TRBV5-1, the J call TRBJ2-7; a possible D gene is TRBD1 (6 bases). The CDR3 is 14 residues long. CDR1 is SGHRS, CDR2 YFSETQ, per germline. V was shortened by 3 bases and J by 6 bases, with 16 bases between the two germline ends. Written as DNA, the CDR3 is TGCGCCAGCAGCTCGAGCCTACAGGGCGGCGAGCAGTACTTC. Residues: CASSSSLQGGEQYF.

J is TRBJ1-1 and V is TRBV5-6; no reliable D call. With 0 bases removed from V and 1 base from J, the gap between germline ends came to 7 bases. This CDR3 contains 14 residues. Germline CDR1 is SGHDT and CDR2 is YYEEEE. The CDR3 loop is CASSLEPRNTEAFF. CDR3 bases: TGTGCCAGCAGCTTGGAGCCTAGGAACACTGAAGCTTTCTTT.

The J gene is TRBJ1-4, the V gene TRBV30; the D is unclear. CDR1 is GTSNPN and CDR2 is SVGIG in the germline V gene (reference sequence). V was cut by 5 bases and J by 4 bases, with 11 bases left in between. The CDR3 runs 13 residues. The chain's CDR3 is CAWRIRGNEKLFF. The CDR3 DNA reads TGTGCCTGGCGAATTCGGGGTAATGAAAAACTGTTTTTT.

V and J are TRBV11-2 and TRBJ2-1; 14 positions agree with TRBD2. This CDR3 has 16 amino acids. The germline gives CDR1 SGHAT, CDR2 FQNNGV. V shed 4 bases, J shed 7 bases, and the junction held 6 bases outside the gene matches. The CDR3 loop reads CASSSGLAGVGNEQFF. The CDR3 DNA reads TGTGCCAGCAGCTCGGGACTAGCGGGAGTAGGTAATGAGCAGTTCTTC.

This chain joins TRBV29-1 and TRBJ2-1; 15 bases align to TRBD2. Germline CDR1 and CDR2: SQVTM and ANQGSEA. V shed 6 bases, J shed 7 bases, and the junction held 7 bases outside the gene matches. The CDR3 has 15 amino acids. As DNA, the CDR3 is TGCAGCGTCTACGGGACTAGCGGGAGGTTTAATGAGCAGTTCTTC. It is translated as CSVYGTSGRFNEQFF.

The chain links TRBV6-1 to TRBJ1-1; 8 positions match TRBD1. This CDR3 has 16 amino acids. The junction had 6 bases not matched to a gene; V was cut back by 0 bases and J by 3 bases. CDR1 is MNHNS, CDR2 SASEGT, per germline. CDR3 in DNA: TGTGCCAGCAGTGAAGCCGCAGGGGGCTCGGACACTGAAGCTTTCTTT. Protein: CASSEAAGGSDTEAFF.

Comments on this clone: No DNA is shown, since the ends of the CDR3 on it are uncertain; the CDR3 is the one TCRdb lists. The chain joins TRBV19 to TRBJ1-5. Germline lookup yields CDR1 LNHDA and CDR2 SQIVND (reference sequence). The CDR3 numbers 12 amino acids, ends counted. This CDR3 reads CASTSGELPQHF.

The count of this clone is one. V is TRBV5-6 and J is TRBJ2-3; D possibly corresponds to TRBD2 (5 bases). Trimming took off 4 bases at V and 9 bases at J, with 18 bases between the two ends. CDR1 and CDR2 from the germline V gene are SGHDT and YYEEEE. This CDR3 comprises 14 residues. The CDR3 DNA follows: TGTGCCAGCAGCCTTCGCGAGCGGCTGGTGACGCAGTATTTT. Its translation: CASSLRERLVTQYF. The whole variable domain, filled in from reference TRBV5-6 and TRBJ2-3, reads DAGVTQSPTHLIKTRGQQVTLRCSPKSGHDTVSWYQQALGQGPQFIFQYYEEEERQRGNFPDRFSGHQFPNYSSELNVNALLLGDSALYLCASSLRERLVTQYFGPGTRLTVL.

This chain joins TRBV2 and TRBJ1-5; perhaps TRBD1 as D (5 bases). Germline CDR1 and CDR2: SNHLY and FYNNEI. The CDR3 runs to 16 residues. Trimming left V 7 bases short and J 2 bases short, with 18 bases between. CDR3 bases: TGTGCCAGCACTACACGGCAGGGTTTGGGCAATCAGCCCCAGCATTTT. It translates to CASTTRQGLGNQPQHF.

DNA of the CDR3: TGTGCCAGCAGTTTAAGAGAGGCAGACTCCTACAATGAGCAGTTCTTC. This codes for CASSLREADSYNEQFF. The V gene is TRBV27, the J gene TRBJ2-1; D gene ambiguous. V was pared by 2 bases and J by 0 bases, with 11 bases between. The CDR3 is 16 residues long. Germline V gene data show CDR1 as MNHEY and CDR2 as SMNVEV (reference sequence).

This chain uses TRBV2 with TRBJ2-2; TRBD2 aligns across 12 bases. CDR1 is SNHLY, CDR2 FYNNEI, per germline. The CDR3 covers 17 residues. Trimming cost V 8 bases and J 0 bases; bases outside gene matches: 7. CDR3 sequence: CASVTGTSGPNTGELFF. Here the CDR3 DNA reads TGTGCCAGCGTAACAGGGACTAGCGGGCCGAACACCGGGGAGCTGTTTTTT.

The V call is TRBV30, the J call TRBJ1-2; D remains unclear. In germline, CDR1 is GTSNPN, CDR2 SVGIG (reference sequence). V lost 7 bases and J lost 2, with 23 bases in between. The CDR3 totals 16 residues. CDR3 region: CASRRDGGMLNYGYTF. The CDR3, as DNA: TGTGCCTCTAGGAGGGATGGAGGAATGTTGAACTATGGCTACACCTTC.